Below are 14 T cell receptor beta chains sequenced from a single sample in a study of shared clonotypes between healthy human individuals (dated by TCRdb to the early 2020s). CD8 naive samples consisted of CD45RO-negative cells that were positively selected for CCR7, yielding a CD45RA+CCR7+ population without TemRA cells. Receptors were amplified or captured by the immunoSEQ multiplex PCR assay. TCRdb provides this immuneACCESS table in a form limited to in-frame rearrangements. Some clones are lacking; in checked studies, under half of them reflect an unresolved V gene, and why the rest are absent is not known. This sample comprises about 2 million clones, around 96% of them detected only once. Jointly, the top ten make up roughly 1% of the sample. The sample was naive CD8+ T cells sorted from blood. Interpreted using the paper, the cell subset or site label stands for: CD45RA+CCR7+. The receptors stem from a man younger than 30 in good health.

Concerning this clone: The identical CDR3 is also encoded by other nucleotide sequences in the sample. J is TRBJ2-1 and V is TRBV30; 8 bases map to TRBD2. Germline CDR1 and CDR2: GTSNPN and SVGIG (reference sequence). The V gene end was trimmed by 5 bases and the J gene end by 2 bases; junction bases not matched to a gene: 5. The length of the CDR3 is 14 residues. Written as DNA, the CDR3 is TGTGCCTGGGAAAGCGGGGGTGCCTACAATGAGCAGTTCTTC. It translates to CAWESGGAYNEQFF.

The rearrangement links TRBV30 to TRBJ1-1; D remains unclear. Trimming took 3 bases from V and 1 from J, leaving 9 bases between them. Germline V gene sequence: CDR1 GTSNPN, CDR2 SVGIG (reference sequence). The CDR3 has 13 amino acids. Here the CDR3 DNA reads TGTGCCTGGAGGCTAGGGAGGAACACTGAAGCTTTCTTT. The encoded protein is CAWRLGRNTEAFF.

Here the CDR3 reads CASSQGSIEQYF. Here the CDR3 DNA reads TGTGCCAGCAGCCAGGGATCGATTGAGCAGTACTTC. This chain links TRBV28 with TRBJ2-7; tentatively, D is TRBD1 (5 bases). V lost 6 bases to trimming and J lost 7 bases, with 13 bases between them. The length of the CDR3 is 12 residues. CDR1 is MDHEN and CDR2 is SYDVKM in the germline V gene.

V and J are TRBV13 and TRBJ2-2; no clear D gene. Germline CDR1 PRHDT, CDR2 FYEKMQ (reference sequence). CDR3 size: 13 residues. V lost 0 bases and J 6 bases, leaving 5 bases between the germline ends. The CDR3 sequence is CASSLGGSGELFF. The CDR3 coding sequence is TGTGCCAGCAGCTTAGGAGGCTCCGGGGAGCTGTTTTTT.

J is TRBJ1-5 and V is TRBV30; D not certain. Germline V gene data show CDR1 as GTSNPN and CDR2 as SVGIG (reference sequence). The V end lost 0 bases, the J end lost 6 bases, and 15 bases lay between the germline ends. CDR3 length: 15 amino acids. DNA of the CDR3: TGTGCCTGGAGTGTAGGGCCAGGCTCCGGTCAGCCCCAGCATTTT. Encoded protein: CAWSVGPGSGQPQHF.

The chain carries TRBV10-2 and TRBJ1-6, with TRBD1 matching 10 bases. Germline values: CDR1 WSHSY, CDR2 SAAADI. The CDR3 totals 18 residues. V lost 2 bases, J lost 5 bases, and 9 bases stayed unmatched. In nucleotides, the CDR3 is TGCGCCAGCAGTGAGACCCGGGACAGGGGAGTTAATAATTCACCCCTCCACTTT. Its translation: CASSETRDRGVNNSPLHF.

The V and J genes are TRBV29-1 and TRBJ1-1; 9 bases fit TRBD1. Trimming at V came to 4 bases and at J to 1 base, leaving 4 bases not matched to a gene. The V gene's germline CDR1 is SQVTM and CDR2 ANQGSEA. The CDR3 has 14 residues. The CDR3 coding sequence is TGCAGCGTTGCCCCGACAGGGGGGAACACTGAAGCTTTCTTT. It specifies CSVAPTGGNTEAFF.

The chain carries TRBV28 and TRBJ2-4; no definite D call. V shed 5 bases and J shed 8 bases, with 10 bases lying between them. The CDR3 has 12 residues. The V gene's germline CDR1 is MDHEN and CDR2 SYDVKM. The chain's CDR3 is CASSPRLDIQYF. CDR3 nucleotide sequence: TGTGCCAGCAGTCCGAGATTGGACATTCAGTACTTC.

Comments on this clone: This same CDR3 is encoded by further DNA sequences in the sample. The genes are TRBV9 and TRBJ2-3; D ambiguous. The germline CDR1 and CDR2 sequences are SGDLS and YYNGEE. The CDR3 runs to 15 residues. V lost 0 bases and J 0 bases, leaving 8 bases between the germline ends. The CDR3 sequence: CASSVEASSTDTQYF. CDR3 in DNA: TGTGCCAGCAGCGTAGAAGCATCTAGCACAGATACGCAGTATTTT.

The chain joins TRBV6-1 to TRBJ1-1; D not resolved. The CDR3 runs 13 residues. The V gene's germline CDR1 is MNHNS and CDR2 SASEGT. Trimming removed 5 bases at V and 2 bases at J, with 9 bases between. The CDR3 DNA reads TGTGCCAGCAGTTATGCGGGTAACACTGAAGCTTTCTTT. It translates to CASSYAGNTEAFF.

This rearrangement joins TRBV4-1 to TRBJ2-1, with 7 nucleotides matching TRBD2. V shed 4 bases and J 2 bases; nucleotides not matched to a gene: 8. Germline values: CDR1 MGHRA, CDR2 YSYEKL. The CDR3 is made up of 16 amino acids. The CDR3 region is CASSPTVGGTYNEQFF. In DNA, the CDR3 is TGCGCCAGCAGCCCGACGGTGGGGGGGACCTACAATGAGCAGTTCTTC.

The chain recombines TRBV7-9 with TRBJ2-1, with a tentative D call TRBD1 (6 bases). Trimming shortened V by 5 bases and J by 4 bases, and 12 bases separated the two germline ends. CDR3 length: 14 residues. Looked up from germline, CDR1 is SEHNR and CDR2 is FQNEAQ (reference sequence). CDR3 DNA: TGTGCCAGCAGCCGACAGGATGCTTACAATGAGCAGTTCTTC. As protein: CASSRQDAYNEQFF.

This clone was detected only once. V and J are TRBV11-2 and TRBJ1-3, with TRBD1 matching over 7 bases. Germline V gene lookup returns CDR1 SGHAT and CDR2 FQNNGV. Unmatched junction bases numbered 18, after V lost 8 bases and J lost 2 bases. The CDR3 has 18 amino acids. This chain's CDR3 is CASYDSGTASGPGNTIYF. In nucleotides, the CDR3 is TGTGCCAGCTACGATTCCGGGACAGCGTCCGGACCTGGAAACACCATATATTTT.

The chain links TRBV7-9 to TRBJ1-5; D possibly corresponds to TRBD1 (6 bases). Per the germline V gene, CDR1 is SEHNR and CDR2 is FQNEAQ (reference sequence). The CDR3 is 16 residues long. V dropped 5 bases and J dropped 2 bases, with 16 bases sitting between them. The CDR3 spells CASSIGGRVGNQPQHF. The CDR3 nucleotides are TGTGCCAGCAGCATAGGGGGGAGGGTTGGCAATCAGCCCCAGCATTTT. The full variable domain, in which reference TRBV7-9 and TRBJ1-5 provide the parts outside the CDR3, is DTGVSQNPRHKITKRGQNVTFRCDPISEHNRLYWYRQTLGQGPEFLTYFQNEAQLEKSRLLSDRFSAERPKGSFSTLEIQRTEQGDSAMYLCASSIGGRVGNQPQHFGDGTRLSIL.